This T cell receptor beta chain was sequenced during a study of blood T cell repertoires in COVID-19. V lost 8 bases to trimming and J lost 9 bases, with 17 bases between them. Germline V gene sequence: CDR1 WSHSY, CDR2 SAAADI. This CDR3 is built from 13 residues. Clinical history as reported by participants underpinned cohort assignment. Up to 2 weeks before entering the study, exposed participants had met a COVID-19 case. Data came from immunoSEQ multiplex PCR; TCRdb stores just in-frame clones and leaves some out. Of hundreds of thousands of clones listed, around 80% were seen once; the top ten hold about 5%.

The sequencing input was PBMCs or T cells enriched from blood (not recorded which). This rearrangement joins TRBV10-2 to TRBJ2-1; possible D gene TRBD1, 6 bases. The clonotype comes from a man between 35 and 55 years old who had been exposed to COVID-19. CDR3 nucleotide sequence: TGCGCCAGCTTACAGGGTTCGGTCGGTGAGCAGTTCTTC. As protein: CASLQGSVGEQFF.